The sequence of this T cell receptor beta chain was determined in a study of blood T cell repertoires in COVID-19. Turning to the study itself: Samples taken during acute and convalescent COVID-19 were collected in the United States, Italy and Spain. Sources were T cells, B-cell-depleted T cells, or PBMCs; the material itself was cDNA or gDNA.

In the authors' methods: Using reference gene primer amplification, nucleated cell counts were estimated. Produced via immunoSEQ multiplex PCR; TCRdb's table is partial and in-frame only. V and J calls and clone size follow that table, whereas D and trimming were derived from the DNA. The table records roughly 380,000 clones, roughly four fifths of them present only once. The V and J ends lost 6 bases and 1 base, in that order; junction bases with no gene match: 5. CDR3 length: 16 amino acids. Germline loops: CDR1 LGHDT, CDR2 YNNKEL (reference sequence). The sample taken for sequencing was peripheral blood. This chain links TRBV3-1 (or the pseudogene TRBV3-2) with TRBJ2-1; 11 bases are shared with TRBD2. The TCR was taken from a human donor with acute or convalescent COVID-19. The donor label of this sample is uncertain. Here the CDR3 reads CASRGIAGGSYNEQFF. For the CDR3, the DNA is TGTGCCAGCAGAGGCATAGCGGGAGGGTCCTACAATGAGCAGTTCTTC.